These 9 T cell receptor beta chains were all obtained from the same sample, sequenced in a study of T cell changes during pregnancy in multiple sclerosis. Libraries were prepared by immunoSEQ multiplex PCR; TCRdb keeps only in-frame clonotypes and omits some of them. The data contain about 34,000 clones, around nine tenths of them singletons. Sample: CD8+ T cells from peripheral blood mononuclear cells, taken before pregnancy. All receptors derive from a female donor with multiple sclerosis, enrolled in a pregnancy study.

CDR3 bases: TGTGCCAGTAAGTCGGAGAAGAAGACCCAGTACTTC. Residues: CASKSEKKTQYF. The chain links TRBV19 to TRBJ2-5; D gene unclear. The V gene's germline CDR1 is LNHDA and CDR2 SQIVND (reference sequence). This CDR3 comprises 12 residues. The V end lost 7 bases, the J end lost 6 bases, and 12 bases lay between the germline ends.

By its share, this clone is medium-sized (0.01 to 0.1%). The chain uses TRBV6-4 and TRBJ2-3; 8 bases line up with TRBD2. The CDR3 consists of 16 residues. Germline CDR1 MRHNA, CDR2 SNTAGT. Trimming took 8 bases from V and 0 from J; bases not matched to a gene: 10. This chain's CDR3 is CASSERGSSSTDTQYF. The CDR3, as DNA: TGTGCCAGCTCTGAGCGGGGGTCCTCTAGCACAGATACGCAGTATTTT.

The gene calls are TRBV27 and TRBJ2-7, with TRBD1 matching over 9 bases. V was clipped by 5 bases and J by 4 bases; unmatched bases: 6. The germline V gene has CDR1 MNHEY and CDR2 SMNVEV (reference sequence). CDR3 length: 14 residues. The chain's CDR3 is CASSLGTGPYEQYF. The CDR3 region has the DNA TGTGCCAGCAGTCTGGGGACAGGGCCATACGAGCAGTACTTC.

This clone has only one observation. This CDR3 is CASSAGTSGAEQFF. As DNA, the CDR3 is TGTGCCAGCAGCGCCGGGACTAGCGGGGCTGAGCAGTTCTTC. This chain connects TRBV7-6 to TRBJ2-1; 13 bases agree with TRBD2. With 5 bases clipped from V and 9 bases from J, the junction kept 4 bases outside the gene matches. The germline CDR1 and CDR2 sequences are SGHVS and FNYEAQ. The CDR3 consists of 14 residues.

The chain joins TRBV4-1 to TRBJ2-7; 8 nucleotides align to TRBD2. V was clipped by 8 bases and J by 2 bases; unmatched bases: 14. Germline CDR1 and CDR2: MGHRA and YSYEKL. The CDR3 is made up of 16 amino acids. This CDR3 is CASANFTGTRAYEQYF. CDR3 DNA: TGCGCCAGCGCTAATTTTACCGGGACTAGAGCCTACGAGCAGTACTTC.

This CDR3 is CAISEFRVRARSYEQYF. Here the CDR3 DNA reads TGTGCCATCAGTGAGTTTCGGGTCAGGGCCCGTTCCTACGAGCAGTACTTC. The V and J genes are TRBV10-3 and TRBJ2-7, with D maybe TRBD1 (5 bases). Per germline, CDR1 ENHRY and CDR2 SYGVKD. Trimming pared 1 base from V and 1 base from J, leaving 17 bases between. This CDR3 spans 17 amino acids.

This clone appeared once. The rearrangement joins TRBV28 to TRBJ1-1; D is unresolved. This CDR3 region has 11 residues. Germline CDR1 MDHEN, CDR2 SYDVKM. With 6 bases removed from V and 12 bases from J, the gap between germline ends came to 14 bases. The CDR3 loop reads CASREVRETFF. CDR3 DNA sequence: TGTGCCAGCAGAGAGGTGCGGGAAACTTTCTTT.

This clone appeared a single time. CDR3 bases: TGCGCCAGCAGCCCCGGTCAGGTAGACTACGAGCAGTACTTC. Encoded protein: CASSPGQVDYEQYF. This chain connects TRBV4-1 to TRBJ2-7; no firm D call. The V end was cut by 4 bases, the J end by 3 bases, with 13 bases between. Germline lookup yields CDR1 MGHRA and CDR2 YSYEKL. The CDR3 has 14 residues.

This clone counts as medium-sized. The chain combines TRBV11-3 with TRBJ2-2; TRBD1 matches at 8 bases. This CDR3 has 14 amino acids. Looked up from germline, CDR1 is SGHNT and CDR2 is YENEEA. The V gene end was trimmed by 5 bases and the J gene end by 8 bases; junction bases not matched to a gene: 7. The CDR3 nucleotides read TGTGCCAGCAGCCCCAGGGGGCGCAATGGGGAGCTGTTTTTT. This translates into CASSPRGRNGELFF. Full variable domain (rest looked up from reference TRBV11-3 and TRBJ2-2): EAGVVQSPRYKIIEKKQPVAFWCNPISGHNTLYWYLQNLGQGPELLIRYENEEAVDDSQLPKDRFSAERLKGVDSTLKIQPAELGDSAVYLCASSPRGRNGELFFGEGSRLTVL.